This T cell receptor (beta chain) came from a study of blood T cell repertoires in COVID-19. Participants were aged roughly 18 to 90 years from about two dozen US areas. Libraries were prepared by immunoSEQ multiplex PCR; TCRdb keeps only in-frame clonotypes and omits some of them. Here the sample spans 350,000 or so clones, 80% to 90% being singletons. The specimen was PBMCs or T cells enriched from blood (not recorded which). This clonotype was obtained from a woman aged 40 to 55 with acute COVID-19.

CDR3 amino acids: CASSVGGMHYGYTF. The CDR3 DNA follows: TGTGCCAGCAGCGTCGGCGGGATGCACTATGGCTACACCTTC. The rearrangement links TRBV9 to TRBJ1-2; D gene ambiguous. V gave up 2 bases and J gave up 3 bases, with 11 bases separating them. This CDR3 is 14 amino acids long. Looked up from germline, CDR1 is SGDLS and CDR2 is YYNGEE.